The 10 T cell receptor beta chains reported below all come from one sample, sequenced in a study of shared clonotypes between healthy human individuals. The method was immunoSEQ multiplex PCR; TCRdb's version includes in-frame clones alone and lacks a portion of them. The sample gives approximately 2,300,000 clones, about 90% of which show up once; around 0.35% is in the top ten. Sequencing was carried out using naive CD4+ T cells from PBMCs. Subset reported: CD45RA+ positively selected. Receptors were obtained from a man between 18 and 35 years old in good health. Some clones in this sample may be carry-over from other donors' samples.

The rearrangement joins TRBV7-2 to TRBJ2-5, with 7 bases matching TRBD2. Germline V gene lookup returns CDR1 SGHTA and CDR2 FQGNSA. J gave up 7 bases and V 4 bases, and 9 bases lay outside the gene matches. CDR3 size: 14 residues. The CDR3 sequence is CASSSSGVGGTQYF. In nucleotides, the CDR3 is TGTGCCAGCAGCTCAAGCGGGGTGGGAGGGACCCAGTACTTC.

Remarks on this clone: Because the CDR3's place on the DNA is in doubt, the DNA is left out and the CDR3 is given as listed by TCRdb. The chain is built from TRBV11-2 and TRBJ2-2. The germline V gene has CDR1 SGHAT and CDR2 FQNNGV. The CDR3 length is 18 residues, termini included. The CDR3 sequence: CASSSHNFGPVKTGELFF.

This clone appeared a few times. V and J are TRBV30 and TRBJ1-5; tentative D call: TRBD1 (6 bases). The CDR3 has 14 amino acids. Germline values: CDR1 GTSNPN, CDR2 SVGIG (reference sequence). V was clipped by 2 bases and J by 7 bases, with 15 bases between them. DNA for the CDR3: TGTGCCTGGAGTCCCGTAACAGGGCGGCAGCCCCAGCATTTT. It codes for CAWSPVTGRQPQHF.

The chain is built from TRBV5-1 and TRBJ2-2; D gene ambiguous. V gave up 6 bases and J gave up 3 bases, with 12 bases separating them. Germline CDR1 is SGHRS and CDR2 is YFSETQ. The CDR3 loop spans 14 amino acids. CDR3 loop: CASKPASDTGELFF. The CDR3 coding sequence is TGCGCCAGCAAACCCGCAAGCGACACCGGGGAGCTGTTTTTT.

This clone has a handful of counts. The chain employs TRBV10-1 and TRBJ1-1, with D tentatively TRBD1 (6 bases). V shed 2 bases and J shed 0 bases, with 7 bases lying between them. Germline CDR1 is WNHNN and CDR2 is SYGVQD (reference sequence). The CDR3 contains 14 residues. Here the CDR3 reads CASSEGQMNTEAFF. CDR3 DNA sequence: TGCGCCAGCAGTGAGGGACAGATGAACACTGAAGCTTTCTTT.

This sequence joins TRBV2 and TRBJ2-5, with 7 positions matching TRBD1. Germline V lookup: CDR1 SNHLY, CDR2 FYNNEI. The CDR3 extends over 14 amino acids. V shed 8 bases, J shed 2 bases, and the junction held 8 bases outside the gene matches. The CDR3 is CASFPRGQQETQYF. Here the CDR3 DNA reads TGTGCCAGCTTCCCAAGGGGGCAGCAAGAGACCCAGTACTTC. The variable domain in full, with the rest retrieved from reference TRBV2 and TRBJ2-5, is EPEVTQTPSHQVTQMGQEVILRCVPISNHLYFYWYRQILGQKVEFLVSFYNNEISEKSEIFDDQFSVERPDGSNFTLKIRSTKLEDSAMYFCASFPRGQQETQYFGPGTRLLVL.

The chain has TRBV7-3 and TRBJ1-1; weak D call: TRBD1 (6 bases). This CDR3 contains 14 residues. CDR1 is SGHTA, CDR2 FQGTGA, per germline. V lost 5 bases to trimming and J lost 1 base, with 11 bases between them. The CDR3: CASSDGGGNTEAFF. The DNA of the CDR3 is TGTGCCAGCAGCGACGGAGGGGGGAACACTGAAGCTTTCTTT. Supplemented by reference TRBV7-3 and TRBJ1-1, the full variable domain reads GAGVSQTPSNKVTEKGKYVELRCDPISGHTALYWYRQSLGQGPEFLIYFQGTGAADDSGLPNDRFFAVRPEGSVSTLKIQRTERGDSAVYLCASSDGGGNTEAFFGQGTRLTVV.

To note about this clone: Other DNA sequences in this sample translate to the same CDR3. The rearrangement links TRBV7-6 to TRBJ1-3; the D gene is possibly TRBD1 (6 bases). This CDR3 region has 15 residues. V lost 5 bases to trimming and J lost 10 bases, with 21 bases between them. CDR1 is SGHVS and CDR2 is FNYEAQ in the germline V gene. In nucleotides, the CDR3 is TGTGCCAGCAGCCAGAGATCCGACGTACAGGGAACCATATATTTT. Translating gives CASSQRSDVQGTIYF.

This sequence joins TRBV27 and TRBJ1-1; TRBD1 is a possible D gene (5 bases). V was cut by 5 bases and J by 0 bases, with 16 bases left in between. Per germline, CDR1 MNHEY and CDR2 SMNVEV (reference sequence). CDR3 length: 16 residues. CDR3 sequence reads: CASSPLRDPLNTEAFF. The DNA for the CDR3 is TGTGCCAGCAGTCCCCTCCGGGACCCCTTGAACACTGAAGCTTTCTTT.

The chain uses TRBV5-1 and TRBJ1-1, with 7 bases that match TRBD1. CDR3 length: 15 amino acids. With V trimmed by 1 base and J by 1 base, 4 bases remained unmatched. Germline V lookup: CDR1 SGHRS, CDR2 YFSETQ. CDR3 sequence (DNA): TGCGCCAGCAGCTTGCCGAGGACAGGGAACACTGAAGCTTTCTTT. Translation gives CASSLPRTGNTEAFF.